This T cell receptor (beta chain) was retrieved from a study of shared clonotypes between healthy human individuals (dated by TCRdb to about 2020). Notes on the research overall: The cohort included three men and two women between 18 and 49 years of age. Per donor, three plates each were used for CD4 naive and CD4 memory, two for CD8 naive, and one for CD8 memory. Blood TCR repertoires of about five healthy adults were deeply sequenced to estimate repertoire size and the extent of clonotype sharing between individuals. Libraries were prepared and TCR repertoires were sequenced by different laboratories using diverse techniques, in order to increase sequencing depth and limit assay-specific biases. Between about 0.8 and 9 billion PBMCs per donor were obtained by leukapheresis. Study-wide findings and limitations: The genetic and exposure-history diversity represented was limited by the small number of donors. Roughly 5% of naive CD4, roughly 3.6% of naive CD8, about 2.4% of memory CD4, and 0.35% to 0.5% of memory CD8 clonotypes were shared across several donors. Even with the large sequencing depth, rarefaction of the sorted-subset datasets indicated that sequencing was incomplete. Naive subsets generally had larger estimated clonotype richness than memory subsets did. Clonotypes shared by all four sorted-subset donors showed higher generation probabilities than non-shared clonotypes. Sampling was limited to blood, and TCR repertoires in tissue likely differ from TCR repertoires in blood. Pairwise subsampling led to the expectation that sequencing depth would affect the degree of clonotype sharing among donors.

Donors were healthy HIV-negative adults with no recently reported acute infections or vaccinations. Only Caucasian adults living in Nashville, Tennessee, USA were represented among the donors. CD8 memory samples consisted of magnetically selected CD45RO+ cells combined with CCR7-negative CD45RA+ effector memory (TemRA) cells. Blood was collected by leukapheresis, and PBMCs were isolated by Ficoll-Histopaque density gradient centrifugation and then cryopreserved in liquid nitrogen vapor phase. Analytical flow cytometry was used to check the purity and quantity of each magnetically sorted T cell population. Genomic DNA was isolated from each sorted fraction and quantified by UV absorbance on a Nanodrop 2000c. The CDR3 goes from the cysteine to the phenylalanine over 16 residues. Just CDR3 DNA is preserved here, 48 bases in frame from base 1. For this chain, trimming is 4 bases at the V end and 2 bases at the J end, and the number of junction bases without a gene match is 9. CDR1 and CDR2 (MNHNS, SASEGT) derive from the germline V gene.

Using the deep immunoSEQ assay, multiplex PCR amplified TCR CDR3 regions from genomic DNA. Extracted genomic DNA from each cell subset was distributed evenly across all wells of several immunoSEQ 96-well plates, and each plate was treated as a replicate. For sorted subsets, around 200 ng genomic DNA, equal to tens of thousands of T cell genomes, was loaded into each replicate PCR. Purified libraries were quantified with a Qubit 3.0 fluorometer, sized on a Bioanalyzer 2100, and re-quantified with the KAPA Library Quantification kit. Every immunoSEQ 96-well plate was sequenced on a dedicated single-read 150-cycle Illumina NextSeq 550 flow cell. As for the authors' bioinformatics: Because the immunoSEQ output held only junctional sequences and lacked quality scores, the filtering could not match the filtering applied to full-length reads. To assign V/J genes and CDR3, sequences were annotated against IMGT germline references using PyIR, a Python wrapper for IgBLAST v1.9. Reads were removed for weak V/J assignments (E-value above 1e-6), missing CDR3, stop codons, out-of-frame junctions, or ambiguous translated residues. V3J clonotypes were defined by identical inferred V gene, J gene, and CDR3 amino acid sequence. Percentage overlap between repertoires was computed as shared unique clonotypes divided by the size of the smaller repertoire. RTK rarefaction, the Chao1 estimator, and Recon v2.1 estimates of unobserved clonotypes were used to assess repertoire richness. For all TCRbeta clonotypes obtained by the gDNA method from a few donors, generation probabilities were computed with OLGA. TCRdb re-hosts the immuneACCESS table, in-frame sequences only. Its copies lack some clones; in the studies checked, an unresolved V gene accounts for under half of them, and the cause for the rest is not known. Clonal size and the V and J genes are those of that table, whereas D and trimming came from the DNA. Here the sample has 650,000 to 700,000 clones; roughly 87% occur a single time. The top ten constitute 30% to 40% of the sample.

Concerning this clone: No antigen is known for it. Per-base qualities were not stored, and no clone one base away is much larger.

The specimen sequenced was memory CD8+ T cells from PBMCs. The cell subset or site label on this specimen signifies: CD45RO+ cells pooled with CCR7-negative TemRA cells. The receptor was isolated from a man between 18 and 29 years old in good health. Some clones in this sample may be carry-over from other donors' samples. The chain links TRBV6-1 with TRBJ2-3; TRBD2 lines up with 7 middle nucleotides. The CDR3 reads CASSGAGTTITDTQYF. The nucleotide sequence reads TGTGCCAGCAGTGGAGCCGGGACTACGATCACAGATACGCAGTATTTT.